One and the same sample provided the 3 T cell receptor beta chains below, sequenced in a study of OX40 agonist ivuxolimab in advanced cancers. The repertoire was sequenced with immunoSEQ multiplex PCR; TCRdb's copy has only in-frame clones and lacks some. The sample lists roughly 40,000 clones; 70% to 90% were seen once. Sample: CD4+ or CD8+ T cells sorted from blood, taken in a trial of the OX40 agonist ivuxolimab. Every receptor here comes from an adult with an advanced solid tumor such as melanoma, head and neck, liver or kidney cancer.

This clone came up once. The chain is built from TRBV11-2 and TRBJ2-1; the D gene is possibly TRBD2 (5 bases). The CDR3 has 12 amino acids. In germline, CDR1 is SGHAT, CDR2 FQNNGV. Trimming took off 4 bases at V and 5 bases at J, with 6 bases between the two ends. The chain's CDR3 is CASSSGNNEQFF. DNA for the CDR3: TGTGCCAGCAGCTCCGGGAACAATGAGCAGTTCTTC.

The chain couples TRBV9 to TRBJ2-7; the D is unclear. Trimming removed 0 bases at V and 7 bases at J, with 8 bases between. Germline CDR1 SGDLS, CDR2 YYNGEE. The CDR3 is 12 amino acids. CDR3: CASSVEEEEQYF. Written as DNA, the CDR3 is TGTGCCAGCAGCGTAGAGGAAGAAGAGCAGTACTTC.

The rearrangement joins TRBV30 to TRBJ2-5; D ambiguous. The ends were cut back, 0 bases at V and 5 bases at J, with 13 bases in the middle. The CDR3 runs to 14 residues. Per germline, CDR1 GTSNPN and CDR2 SVGIG (reference sequence). CDR3 nucleotide sequence: TGTGCCTGGAGTGTACAATTGGGCCGGGAGACCCAGTACTTC. Its translation: CAWSVQLGRETQYF.